Sequencing of this T cell receptor beta chain was carried out in a study of CD8 T cells in Susac syndrome. Overall study context: Patients with Susac syndrome had blood drawn and were at that point therapy-naive, on corticosteroids, or on intravenous immunoglobulin alone.

V lost 5 bases, J lost 2 bases, and 12 bases lay in between. The CDR3 runs to 15 residues. The germline CDR1 and CDR2 sequences are MNHEY and SMNVEV (reference sequence). The sequenced target, TCR beta, came from blood CD8+ and CD4+ T cells. Random hexamers were used to reverse transcribe 0.5 to 1 ug of RNA. Multiplex PCR with immunoSEQ amplified the TCR beta CDR3 across 54 Vbeta and 13 Jbeta. TCRdb passed the immunoSEQ multiplex PCR reads through MiXCR, listing each CDR3 protein once. The table has some 160,000 distinct CDR3 sequences, roughly 94% seen once. This TCR was sampled from a human donor with Susac syndrome. The chain joins TRBV27 to TRBJ1-4, with TRBD1 as a possible D gene (6 bases). Sequenced: CD4+ T cells from PBMCs. This CDR3 reads CASSLQGLTNEKLFF. CDR3 bases: TGTGCCAGCAGTCTACAGGGTTTGACTAATGAAAAACTGTTTTTT.